This T cell receptor beta chain comes out of a study of blood T cell repertoires in COVID-19 (TCRdb year 2020). Background on the whole study: Samples covering the acute and convalescent phases of COVID-19 were provided by collaborators in the United States, Italy and Spain. Where available, HLA class I and class II types were obtained from metadata supplied by the sample provider rather than from assay-based typing. The samples were drawn from the first 160 participants of the ongoing ImmuneRACE study and from under 1,500 subjects provided by 6 global collaborators. The dataset comprised deeply sampled blood TCRbeta repertoires from subjects exposed to, actively infected with, or recovered from COVID-19. The sample metadata nearly always contained a de-identified subject ID, COVID-19 status, age in years and sex. The repertoires were released in a freely available public database meant as a resource for research on the immune response to SARS-CoV-2. The prospective study material was composed of cDNA or gDNA derived from T cells, B-cell-depleted T cells, or PBMCs.

In Seattle, one collaborating source enrolled patients while the infection was active and tracked those patients longitudinally over the course of disease. The collaborating institutions used their own protocols to collect whole blood in K2EDTA tubes. For TCRbeta analysis, collaborator samples were shipped as frozen whole blood, as isolated PBMCs, or as DNA extracted from either sample type. TCRbeta CDR3 regions were amplified from genomic DNA using the immunoSEQ Assay, a bias-controlled multiplex PCR. For the original study's pipeline: The number of nucleated cells in each sample was estimated from the amplification of reference gene primers within the assay. To quantify the absolute abundance of each unique TCRbeta CDR3 rearrangement, sequence reads were collapsed and filtered. Productive Simpson clonality was computed per sample as the square root of Simpson's diversity index over productive rearrangements. TCRdb provides this immuneACCESS table in a form limited to in-frame rearrangements. Some clones are lacking; in checked studies, under half of them reflect an unresolved V gene, and why the rest are absent is not known. Clone size and V and J calls were adopted from that table, with D and trimming inferred from the DNA. Counted in this sample were hundreds of thousands of clones; roughly 89% of them appeared once. The ten top clones hold 0.9% of the sample.

Beyond this particular receptor, the publication reports: The quantity of clinical and demographic metadata differed by source and by participant and was supplied without curation.

To note about this clone: Its antigen is not yet known. Base-call qualities are not available, and no considerably larger clone is one nucleotide away.

V and J are truncated by 6 bases and 3 bases respectively, leaving an intervening sequence of 15 bases. CDR1 MDHEN and CDR2 SYDVKM were looked up in the germline V gene. Counted from cysteine to phenylalanine, this CDR3 has 15 amino acids. Here the CDR3 DNA is all that survives: 45 bases in frame from base 1. This sequence was found in a man younger than 35 with COVID-19, enrolled during active disease. The sequenced sample was peripheral blood. Rearrangement joined TRBV28 to TRBJ2-1, with TRBD2 perhaps the D gene, on 6 matching bases. The DNA sequence is TGTGCCAGCAGAGGGGCGGGGCAGGGCTACAATGAGCAGTTCTTC. Translation gives CASRGAGQGYNEQFF.